This record covers a single T cell receptor (beta chain). The antigen is not known. The sample belongs to a study of cytomegalovirus exposure and HLA in healthy donors. At the level of the study: About 77 million unique TCRs from HLA-typed donors made up an early data release.

Germline values: CDR1 SGHTA, CDR2 FQGNSA. This CDR3 is 12 amino acids long. Trimming cost V 1 base and J 7 bases, with 8 bases left between them. Whole-study findings and limits: A later analysis associated roughly 15,000 TCR beta sequences with HLA alleles at a 0.05 false discovery rate.

PCR primers comprised 60 Vbeta and 13 Jbeta primers. The data were produced by immunoSEQ multiplex PCR, yet TCRdb's version contains in-frame clones alone and is incomplete. The data show about 140,000 clones, around 80% seen once. Sequencing was carried out using PBMCs. The chain joins TRBV7-2 to TRBJ2-7; D might be TRBD2 (6 bases). This clonotype originated in a man between 18 and 35 years old in good health and CMV-seropositive. The CDR3 sequence is CASSLGGVEQYF. CDR3 coding DNA: TGTGCCAGCAGCTTAGGCGGGGTTGAGCAGTACTTC.